This T cell receptor (beta chain) emerged from a study of T-cell memory formation after mild COVID-19. The study's findings and limits: Nothing showed for sure that second-wave clones peaking on day 37 were SARS-CoV-2 specific.

The table lists this clonotype with a few counts. Antigen unknown. MiXCR, run by TCRdb on the 5' RACE reads, gives a single entry per CDR3 protein. The sample comprises fewer than 50,000 distinct CDR3 sequences, over 6.5% of which are singletons, and roughly 0.79% rests with the top ten. In germline, CDR1 is LGHNA, CDR2 YSLEER. The CDR3 sequence is 17 residues long. V gave up 0 bases and J gave up 0 bases, with 13 bases separating them. This chain links TRBV4-3 with TRBJ2-3, with D possibly called TRBD1 or TRBD2 (5 bases each). The sequencing input was PBMCs or a T cell subset sorted from them (not recorded which). This receptor was taken from an adult who had mild COVID-19 (a few samples of this study predate the infection). Cell type and time point are not known. The CDR3 protein is CASSQDLPGPSTDTQYF. Here the CDR3 DNA reads TGCGCCAGCAGCCAAGACTTACCGGGACCGAGCACAGATACGCAGTATTTT.